One and the same sample provided the 23 T cell receptor beta chains below, sequenced in a study of cytomegalovirus exposure and HLA in healthy donors. It was with 60 Vbeta and 13 Jbeta primers that the PCR ran. Clones were sequenced by immunoSEQ multiplex PCR, and TCRdb holds only the in-frame ones, with some missing. This sample has about 170,000 clones; about 82% occur once, and the top ten carry 1%. Material for sequencing was PBMCs. The receptors originated from a woman aged 45-65 years in good health and CMV-seropositive.

The V and J genes are TRBV7-2 and TRBJ2-2; D unclear. The CDR3 runs 15 residues. Trimming removed 2 bases at V and 3 bases at J, with 10 bases between. CDR1 is SGHTA and CDR2 is FQGNSA in the germline V gene. CDR3 DNA sequence: TGTGCCAGCAGCTTAAACCCGGGTTACACCGGGGAGCTGTTTTTT. This translates into CASSLNPGYTGELFF.

The rearrangement uses TRBV6-5 and TRBJ2-3; TRBD2 aligns across 8 bases. CDR1 and CDR2 from the germline V gene are MNHEY and SVGAGI. This CDR3 spans 15 amino acids. V was clipped by 2 bases and J by 6 bases; unmatched bases: 7. The CDR3: CASSYTAGGEDTQYF. The CDR3 DNA is TGTGCCAGCAGTTACACGGCGGGGGGCGAGGATACGCAGTATTTT.

The DNA of the CDR3 is TGTGCCAGCAGCTTAGATACAGGGACAGATACGCAGTATTTT. Protein product: CASSLDTGTDTQYF. The chain has TRBV11-1 and TRBJ2-3; a weak D match, TRBD1 (6 bases). The germline V gene has CDR1 SGHAT and CDR2 FQDESV (reference sequence). With 1 base removed from V and 3 bases from J, the gap between germline ends came to 8 bases. The CDR3 consists of 14 residues.

The chain links TRBV28 to TRBJ1-1, with 10 bases identical to TRBD1. Trimming at V came to 4 bases and at J to 6 bases, leaving 14 bases not matched to a gene. Germline loops: CDR1 MDHEN, CDR2 SYDVKM. CDR3 size: 17 residues. CDR3: CASSSWTGGGAMPEAFF. Written as DNA, the CDR3 is TGTGCCAGCAGTTCCTGGACAGGGGGTGGGGCGATGCCTGAAGCTTTCTTT.

The rearrangement joins TRBV4-3 to TRBJ2-3, with D maybe TRBD2 (7 bases). Germline CDR1 is LGHNA and CDR2 is YSLEER. The CDR3 is made up of 17 amino acids. Trimming shortened V by 0 bases and J by 4 bases, and 17 bases separated the two germline ends. The CDR3 spells CASSQDLGGAGADTQYF. The CDR3 coding sequence is TGCGCCAGCAGCCAAGATCTTGGGGGGGCGGGTGCAGATACGCAGTATTTT.

The chain employs TRBV5-1 and TRBJ2-6, with 7 bases identical to TRBD2. In germline, CDR1 is SGHRS, CDR2 YFSETQ. Trimming at V came to 5 bases and at J to 2 bases, leaving 10 bases not matched to a gene. This CDR3 spans 17 amino acids. CDR3 in amino acids: CASRPDGGGTGANVLTF. The CDR3 DNA is TGCGCCAGCAGACCGGATGGGGGGGGAACTGGGGCCAACGTCCTGACTTTC. Combining the CDR3 with reference TRBV5-1 and TRBJ2-6 gives the whole variable domain KAGVTQTPRYLIKTRGQQVTLSCSPISGHRSVSWYQQTPGQGLQFLFEYFSETQRNKGNFPGRFSGRQFSNSRSEMNVSTLELGDSALYLCASRPDGGGTGANVLTFGAGSRLTVL.

The rearrangement uses TRBV25-1 and TRBJ2-7; TRBD1 aligns across 9 bases. V lost 6 bases and J lost 3; bases outside the gene matches: 6. The CDR3 is 14 amino acids. From germline, CDR1 is MGHDK and CDR2 SYGVNS. CDR3 sequence: CASSKGQGYYEQYF. Written as DNA, the CDR3 is TGTGCCAGCAGCAAGGGACAGGGTTACTACGAGCAGTACTTC.

The chain is built from TRBV4-3 and TRBJ2-7; D not resolved. Trimming cost V 0 bases and J 7 bases, with 10 bases left between them. Germline CDR1 LGHNA, CDR2 YSLEER. The CDR3 is 13 residues long. The CDR3 protein is CASSQDRGREQYF. As DNA, the CDR3 is TGCGCCAGCAGCCAAGATCGAGGCCGGGAGCAGTACTTC.

This chain links TRBV4-3 with TRBJ1-1; tentative D call: TRBD1 (5 bases). The CDR3 runs to 14 residues. V lost 2 bases to trimming and J lost 1 base, with 8 bases between them. Per germline, CDR1 LGHNA and CDR2 YSLEER. CDR3 amino acids: CASSQHTGNTEAFF. As DNA, the CDR3 is TGCGCCAGCAGCCAACATACAGGGAACACTGAAGCTTTCTTT.

This chain joins TRBV29-1 and TRBJ1-1; D unresolved. Germline V gene lookup returns CDR1 SQVTM and CDR2 ANQGSEA. Trimming left V 4 bases short and J 10 bases short, with 16 bases between. The CDR3 length is 12 residues. The CDR3 loop is CSVVVGSPPAFF. CDR3 nucleotide sequence: TGCAGCGTTGTGGTCGGGTCCCCCCCAGCTTTCTTT.

This chain links TRBV7-2 with TRBJ2-3; D possibly corresponds to TRBD2 (5 bases). Germline lookup yields CDR1 SGHTA and CDR2 FQGNSA. The CDR3 spans 17 residues. Trimming stripped 2 bases from V and 3 bases from J, with 18 bases between. The CDR3 DNA reads as TGTGCCAGCAGCTTACAGGAGGTCCGGGCCGGAACAGATACGCAGTATTTT. Protein product: CASSLQEVRAGTDTQYF.

This clone was seen a single time. The chain uses TRBV6-5 and TRBJ2-3, with D perhaps matching TRBD1 (5 bases). The V and J ends lost 2 bases and 0 bases respectively, with 6 bases between them. The CDR3 sequence is 14 residues long. From germline, CDR1 is MNHEY and CDR2 SVGAGI. In DNA form, the CDR3 reads TGTGCCAGCAGTTACGGGGCGAGCACAGATACGCAGTATTTT. It yields the protein CASSYGASTDTQYF.

The chain links TRBV7-2 to TRBJ2-7; perhaps TRBD1 as D (6 bases). Germline loops: CDR1 SGHTA, CDR2 FQGNSA. This CDR3 has 16 amino acids. The V gene lost 4 bases and the J gene lost 1 base, with 17 bases spanning the gap. The CDR3 spells CASSSQITGFSYEQYF. For the CDR3, the DNA is TGTGCCAGCAGCTCACAAATAACAGGGTTTTCCTACGAGCAGTACTTC.

The CDR3: CASFTNGRFTDTQYF. For the CDR3, the DNA is TGTGCCAGCTTTACCAATGGGAGGTTCACAGATACGCAGTATTTT. The chain combines TRBV28 with TRBJ2-3; D may be TRBD2 (6 bases). Germline values: CDR1 MDHEN, CDR2 SYDVKM. Trimming took 8 bases from V and 2 from J, leaving 17 bases between them. The CDR3 consists of 15 residues.

The chain joins TRBV27 to TRBJ1-2; 7 nucleotides line up with TRBD1. Unmatched junction bases numbered 14, after V lost 5 bases and J lost 8 bases. The CDR3 contains 15 residues. Germline-derived CDR1 and CDR2 are MNHEY and SMNVEV (reference sequence). This CDR3 is CASSPHLDRVGGYTF. CDR3 in DNA: TGTGCCAGCAGTCCCCACCTTGACAGGGTGGGGGGCTACACCTTC.

The genes are TRBV5-1 and TRBJ1-4; possibly TRBD1 for D (5 bases). With 5 bases removed from V and 8 bases from J, the gap between germline ends came to 16 bases. CDR3 length equals 14 residues. Germline CDR1 and CDR2: SGHRS and YFSETQ. CDR3 nucleotide sequence: TGCGCCAGCAGGCCCGGGGGGGTAGAGGAAAAACTGTTTTTT. Translating gives CASRPGGVEEKLFF.

This clone showed up just once. As DNA, the CDR3 is TGTGCCAGCAGCGCCTCTGGCGGACAGGGTTACGAGCAGTACTTC. It yields the protein CASSASGGQGYEQYF. V usage is TRBV6-5 and J usage is TRBJ2-7; 8 positions agree with TRBD1. From germline, CDR1 is MNHEY and CDR2 SVGAGI. The CDR3 loop spans 15 amino acids. Losses at the gene ends were 6 bases for V and 4 bases for J; bases not matched to a gene: 11.

The rearrangement joins TRBV27 to TRBJ2-1; 9 bases are a match to TRBD2. Germline CDR1 is MNHEY and CDR2 is SMNVEV (reference sequence). The CDR3 consists of 14 residues. V lost 6 bases to trimming and J lost 3 bases; unmatched junction nucleotides: 3. The CDR3 here is CASSLAGYYNEQFF. The CDR3 DNA reads as TGTGCCAGCAGCCTAGCGGGATACTACAATGAGCAGTTCTTC.

This chain joins TRBV2 and TRBJ2-7, with 11 bases fitting TRBD2. V shed 8 bases and J 2 bases; nucleotides not matched to a gene: 5. This CDR3 region has 14 residues. Germline V gene sequence: CDR1 SNHLY, CDR2 FYNNEI. The DNA for the CDR3 is TGTGCCAGCTTGACTAGCGGGGTAACCTACGAGCAGTACTTC. Its protein product is CASLTSGVTYEQYF. The whole variable domain, remainder taken from reference TRBV2 and TRBJ2-7, is EPEVTQTPSHQVTQMGQEVILRCVPISNHLYFYWYRQILGQKVEFLVSFYNNEISEKSEIFDDQFSVERPDGSNFTLKIRSTKLEDSAMYFCASLTSGVTYEQYFGPGTRLTVT.

This chain joins TRBV15 and TRBJ2-3; 14 nucleotides agree with TRBD2. This CDR3 is 22 amino acids long. Trimming took 3 bases from V and 4 from J; bases not matched to a gene: 21. The germline V gene has CDR1 LNHNV and CDR2 YYDKDF (reference sequence). The CDR3 region has the DNA TGTGCCACCAGCAGTAAGGTGGGACTAGCGGGAGTATCTCGCCTCGGCGCAGATACGCAGTATTTT. Residues: CATSSKVGLAGVSRLGADTQYF.

The chain is built from TRBV19 and TRBJ1-2; maybe TRBD1 (5 bases). Germline lookup yields CDR1 LNHDA and CDR2 SQIVND (reference sequence). CDR3 length: 12 amino acids. V was pared by 6 bases and J by 4 bases, with 9 bases between. CDR3 in DNA: TGTGCCAGTAGGGAACAGGTCTATGGCTACACCTTC. It codes for CASREQVYGYTF. Full variable domain (rest looked up from reference TRBV19 and TRBJ1-2): DGGITQSPKYLFRKEGQNVTLSCEQNLNHDAMYWYRQDPGQGLRLIYYSQIVNDFQKGDIAEGYSVSREKKESFPLTVTSAQKNPTAFYLCASREQVYGYTFGSGTRLTVV.

The rearrangement uses TRBV11-2 and TRBJ1-2; D is possibly TRBD1 (6 bases). Germline lookup yields CDR1 SGHAT and CDR2 FQNNGV. The CDR3 has 15 residues. V lost 2 bases, J lost 2 bases, and 12 bases lay in between. CDR3 DNA: TGTGCCAGCAGCTTATCAGGGAGGGGGAACTATGGCTACACCTTC. It translates to CASSLSGRGNYGYTF.

The chain couples TRBV5-4 to TRBJ2-5, with 11 nucleotides matching TRBD2. This CDR3 region has 16 residues. The V and J ends lost 0 bases and 4 bases, in that order; junction bases with no gene match: 5. Germline CDR1 is SGHNT and CDR2 is YYREEE (reference sequence). CDR3 amino acids: CASSLGKGLAGETQYF. For the CDR3, the DNA is TGTGCCAGCAGCTTGGGAAAAGGACTAGCGGGAGAGACCCAGTACTTC.